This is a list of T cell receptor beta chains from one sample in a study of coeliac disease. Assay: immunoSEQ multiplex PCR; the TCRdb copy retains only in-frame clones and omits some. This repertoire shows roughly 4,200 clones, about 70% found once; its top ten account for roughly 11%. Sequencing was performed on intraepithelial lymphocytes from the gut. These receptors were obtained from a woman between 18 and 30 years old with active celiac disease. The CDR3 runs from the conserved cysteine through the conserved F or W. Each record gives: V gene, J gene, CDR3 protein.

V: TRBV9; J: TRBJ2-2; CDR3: CASSVGDSTGELFF
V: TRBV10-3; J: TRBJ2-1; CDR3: CAITQSRGGYRNEQFF
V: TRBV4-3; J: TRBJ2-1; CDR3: CASSPSGQYNEQFF
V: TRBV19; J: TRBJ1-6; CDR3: CASSIITGEYNSPLHF
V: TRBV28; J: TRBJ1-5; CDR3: CASSWPGGNQPQHF
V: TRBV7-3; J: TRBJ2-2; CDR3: CASSPQGGGELFF
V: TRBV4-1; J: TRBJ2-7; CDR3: CASSQAPGYEQYF
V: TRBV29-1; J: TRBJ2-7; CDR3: CSIQRDISYEQYF
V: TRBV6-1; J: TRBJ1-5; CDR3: CASSGGTGIRYSNQPQHF
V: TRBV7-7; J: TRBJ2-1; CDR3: CASSLEERDREIDEQFF
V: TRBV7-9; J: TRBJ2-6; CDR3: CASSSSEYHDKSRANVLTF
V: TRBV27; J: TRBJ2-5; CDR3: CASSDRGETQYF
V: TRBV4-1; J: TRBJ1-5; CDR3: CASSQVSGSVPQHF
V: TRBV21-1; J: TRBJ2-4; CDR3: CASSKGSRQALTLAKNIQYF
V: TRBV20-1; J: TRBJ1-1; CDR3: CSAPFRGAFF
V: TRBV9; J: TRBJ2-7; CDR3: CASSLGTGGGEQYF
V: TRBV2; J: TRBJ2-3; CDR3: CASGLAGTTDTQYF
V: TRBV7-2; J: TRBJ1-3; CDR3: CAIPRISDSGNTIYF
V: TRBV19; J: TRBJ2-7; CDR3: CASSSSYEQYF
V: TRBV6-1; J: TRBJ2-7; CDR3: CASSDLGRGSEQYF
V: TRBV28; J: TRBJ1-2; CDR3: CASLGEGQGTYGYTF
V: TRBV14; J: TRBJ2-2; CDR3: CASSQNVAGTAHTGELFF
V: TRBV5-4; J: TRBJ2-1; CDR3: CASSLATSGPLGEQFF
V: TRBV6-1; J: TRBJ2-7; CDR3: CASSRGTETYEQYF
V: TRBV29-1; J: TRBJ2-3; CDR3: CSARTNTDTQYF
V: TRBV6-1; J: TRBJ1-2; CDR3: CATSGGSGYTF
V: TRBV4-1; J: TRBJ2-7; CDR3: CASSQSPGQGRYEQYF
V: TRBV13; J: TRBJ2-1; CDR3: CASSLSRDNHNEQFF
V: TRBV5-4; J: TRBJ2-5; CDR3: CAGELQGGETQYF
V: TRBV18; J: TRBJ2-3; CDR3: CASSGLAATDTQYF
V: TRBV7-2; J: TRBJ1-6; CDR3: CASSFLQGNNSPLHF
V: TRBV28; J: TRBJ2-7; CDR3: CASRGRYEQYF
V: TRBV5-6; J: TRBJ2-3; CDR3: CASNAGALKQDTQYF
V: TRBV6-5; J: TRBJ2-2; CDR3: CASSYETGETGELFF
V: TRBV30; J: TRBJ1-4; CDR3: CAWSAQTGLNEKLFF
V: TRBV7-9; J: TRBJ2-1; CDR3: CASSAQTSGGYNEQFF
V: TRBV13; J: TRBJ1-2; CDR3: CASSLGVGHLSLRHYGYTF
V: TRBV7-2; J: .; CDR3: CASSTHTGTRTYYEQYF
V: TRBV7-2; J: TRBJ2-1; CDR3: CASITMNSNEQFF
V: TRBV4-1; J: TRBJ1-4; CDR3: CASSQESDSHEKLFF
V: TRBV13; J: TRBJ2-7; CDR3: CASSRLNDRAYEQYF
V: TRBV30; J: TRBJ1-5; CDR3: CAWGLSNQPQHF
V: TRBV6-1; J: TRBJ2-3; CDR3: CASSEDPQNSGSTDTQYF
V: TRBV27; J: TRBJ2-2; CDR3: CASRAGYTGELFF
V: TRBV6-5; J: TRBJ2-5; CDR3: CASSGGKETQYF
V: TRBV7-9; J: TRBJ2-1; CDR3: CASSLTSGVLYNEQFF